Shown below are 28 T cell receptor beta chains from a single sample sequenced in a study of tumor and adjacent non-tumor tissue in lung cancer. The template was RNA from unsorted bulk tissue. Three rounds of nested PCR, following a modified ARM-PCR protocol, produced the TCRbeta library. Using its own MiXCR run on the multiplex PCR reads, TCRdb lists one record per CDR3 protein. The table shows over 110,000 distinct CDR3 sequences, with approximately 70% occurring only once. Sequencing was performed on lung tumor tissue. These receptors were obtained from a man in his fifties or sixties with small cell lung cancer.

With regard to this clonotype: The junction departs from germline at one end; a sequencing error may be responsible. The CDR3 nucleotides are TGTGTCAGCAGCTTAGCACGGGGGGTAGGTAGCGGGCAGTTCTTC. Translated: CVSSLARGVGSGQFF. The rearrangement joins TRBV11-2 to TRBJ2-7; TRBD2 aligns across 7 bases. The DNA end is a closer match to TRBJ2-1, so the J assignment may be wrong. CDR3 length: 15 amino acids. Germline-derived CDR1 and CDR2 are SGHAT and FQNNGV.

Only a few counts were recorded for this clonotype. The chain is built from TRBV5-1 and TRBJ2-7; D is possibly TRBD2 (5 bases). V lost 4 bases and J lost 3, with 11 bases in between. The CDR3 length is 13 residues. Germline-derived CDR1 and CDR2 are SGHRS and YFSETQ. CDR3 DNA sequence: TGCGCCAGCAGCCTAGACTACTTCTACGAGCAGTACTTC. As protein: CASSLDYFYEQYF.

In regard to this clonotype: A much bigger clone sits one base away, suggesting this may be a read error. The genes are TRBV29-1 and TRBJ2-1; TRBD2 aligns across 11 bases. Germline assignment: CDR1 SQVTM and CDR2 ANQGSEA. Losses at the gene ends were 7 bases for V and 8 bases for J; bases not matched to a gene: 10. The CDR3 covers 14 residues. This CDR3 reads CSALSGRVGDEQFF. CDR3 DNA: TGCAGCGCCCTTAGCGGGAGGGTCGGGGATGAGCAGTTCTTC.

The rearrangement uses TRBV20-1 and TRBJ2-1, with D perhaps TRBD2 (6 bases). The CDR3 has 19 residues. V was clipped by 1 base and J by 0 bases, with 22 bases between them. Germline V gene sequence: CDR1 DFQATT, CDR2 SNEGSKA (reference sequence). Here the CDR3 DNA reads TGCAGTGCTAGAGTTTCGGGGCTTTTGTCGGGAGTCTCCTACAATGAGCAGTTCTTC. It yields the protein CSARVSGLLSGVSYNEQFF.

This clonotype was detected many times. The chain links TRBV6-2 or TRBV6-3 to TRBJ2-3; 14 bases fit TRBD2. V shed 4 bases, J shed 4 bases, and the junction held 7 bases outside the gene matches. The CDR3 is 17 amino acids. CDR1 is MNHEY, CDR2 SVGEGT, per germline. The CDR3 coding sequence is TGTGCCAGCAGTTCCTACGGGACTAGCGGGAGTCCAGATACGCAGTATTTT. It specifies CASSSYGTSGSPDTQYF.

As to this clonotype: The CDR3 carries no conserved terminal phenylalanine or tryptophan, so it likely arises from a read error. The gene calls are TRBV11-3 and TRBJ1-1; D gene unclear. The CDR3 covers 13 residues. V was trimmed by 3 bases and J by 5 bases, leaving 10 bases between them. Germline lookup yields CDR1 SGHNT and CDR2 YENEEA. CDR3 sequence reads: CASSLEGETEAFS. As DNA, the CDR3 is TGTGCCAGCAGCTTGGAGGGAGAGACTGAAGCTTTCTCT.

A remark on this clonotype: With a much larger clone just one base away, this may be a read error. The chain carries TRBV6-5 and TRBJ1-1; maybe TRBD1 (5 bases). The CDR3 consists of 15 residues. The V end was cut by 6 bases, the J end by 3 bases, with 17 bases between. Germline assignment: CDR1 MNHEY and CDR2 SVGAGI. The CDR3 DNA follows: TGTGCCAGCAGGACCCCGGGACGGATGCACACTGAAGCTTTCTTT. Amino acids: CASRTPGRMHTEAFF.

As for this clonotype: A much larger clone sits a single nucleotide away, making a read error possible. CDR3 residues: CASRAAAVNSYEQYF. The CDR3 DNA sequence: TGTGCCAGCAGGGCTGCTGCTGTCAACTCCTACGAGCAGTACTTC. The V call is TRBV6-1, the J call TRBJ2-7; D is unresolved. Trimming took off 6 bases at V and 0 bases at J, with 15 bases between the two ends. The CDR3 is 15 amino acids. Germline V gene data show CDR1 as MNHNS and CDR2 as SASEGT.

Concerning this clonotype itself: The junction departs from germline at one end; a sequencing error may be responsible. The chain employs TRBV28 and TRBJ2-1, with TRBD1 matching 9 bases. Per the germline V gene, CDR1 is MDHEN and CDR2 is SYDVKM. The CDR3 consists of 16 residues. CDR3 protein: CTSRTNRGRSYNEQFF. The CDR3 DNA reads TGTACCAGCAGAACAAACAGGGGGCGGTCCTACAATGAGCAGTTCTTC.

The chain links TRBV11-2 to TRBJ2-1; 7 bases are shared with TRBD2. The V segment lost 8 bases and the J segment 7 bases; nucleotides outside the gene matches: 11. This CDR3 contains 14 residues. Germline loops: CDR1 SGHAT, CDR2 FQNNGV. The DNA of the CDR3 is TGTGCCAGCGCACGATGGGAGGGTGGAAATGAGCAGTTCTTC. It codes for CASARWEGGNEQFF.

Comment on this clonotype: A much larger clone sits a single nucleotide away, making a read error possible. The chain has TRBV6-1 and TRBJ1-6, with D possibly matching TRBD1 (5 bases). Trimming stripped 6 bases from V and 7 bases from J, with 16 bases between. This CDR3 comprises 15 residues. CDR1 is MNHNS and CDR2 is SASEGT in the germline V gene. In DNA form, the CDR3 reads TGTGCCAGCAGCCTACAGGAGGGGAAGAATTCACCCCTCCACTTT. This gives the protein CASSLQEGKNSPLHF.

The gene calls are TRBV20-1 and TRBJ2-1; tentatively, D is TRBD2 (6 bases). Deletions cut 2 bases from V and 9 bases from J, with 20 bases between. Per the germline V gene, CDR1 is DFQATT and CDR2 is SNEGSKA (reference sequence). CDR3 size: 15 residues. DNA for the CDR3: TGCAGTGCTAGATATCTATCGGGAGTGCTGATTGAGCAGTTCTTC. Amino acids: CSARYLSGVLIEQFF.

This clonotype has only a few counts. This may come from a read error, since a much larger clone is one base off. The CDR3 sequence is CASTGDIGTGELFF. The CDR3 nucleotides are TGTGCCAGCACAGGGGACATTGGCACCGGGGAGCTGTTTTTT. The chain carries TRBV6-1 and TRBJ2-2; tentatively, D is TRBD1 (6 bases). Germline assignment: CDR1 MNHNS and CDR2 SASEGT. The CDR3 contains 14 residues. Trimming removed 7 bases at V and 4 bases at J, with 13 bases between.

Regarding this clonotype: The junction differs from germline at one of its ends, possibly a read error. This rearrangement joins TRBV11-3 to TRBJ2-3, with a possible D match to TRBD1 (5 bases). The CDR3 covers 14 residues. Germline CDR1 reads SGHNT; CDR2 reads YENEEA. CDR3 in amino acids: CASTRSGRIDTRYF. For the CDR3, the DNA is TGTGCCAGCACCAGGTCAGGGCGGATAGATACGCGGTATTTT.

V is TRBV6-6 and J is TRBJ1-1; no reliable D call. The CDR3 loop spans 16 amino acids. Germline CDR1 is MNHNY and CDR2 is SVGAGI (reference sequence). V was shortened by 2 bases and J by 7 bases, with 20 bases between the two germline ends. CDR3 loop: CASSYVPGFTVSEAFF. CDR3 sequence (DNA): TGTGCCAGCAGTTACGTCCCCGGATTTACGGTCAGTGAAGCTTTCTTT.

The chain carries TRBV5-5 and TRBJ1-6; D is uncertain. The CDR3 is made up of 14 amino acids. Per germline, CDR1 SGHKS and CDR2 YYEKEE (reference sequence). V was trimmed by 3 bases and J by 8 bases, leaving 12 bases between them. For the CDR3, the DNA is TGTGCCAGCAGCTACACGTGGAGCGATTCACCCCTCCACTTT. Translated, it gives CASSYTWSDSPLHF.

About this clonotype itself: This is likely a read error, given that the CDR3 carries no conserved phenylalanine or tryptophan at its end. The J gene is TRBJ2-7, the V gene TRBV11-2; 8 nucleotides match TRBD2. Germline loops: CDR1 SGHAT, CDR2 FQNNGV. The length of the CDR3 is 12 residues. Written as DNA, the CDR3 is TGTACCAGCAGCGCCGGGGGGGGCGAGCAGTACCTC. Protein: CTSSAGGGEQYL.

For this clonotype: The junction departs from germline at one end; a sequencing error may be responsible. The V call is TRBV4-1, the J call TRBJ1-2; TRBD1 matches at 8 bases. Germline lookup yields CDR1 MGHRA and CDR2 YSYEKL. The CDR3 sequence is 15 residues long. The CDR3 coding sequence is TGCGCTAGCAGCCCAGGAGGACAGGGTGCGGGTGGCTACGCCTTC. Its translation: CASSPGGQGAGGYAF.

There are many counts of this clonotype. The chain uses TRBV20-1 and TRBJ1-6; D remains ambiguous. The CDR3 length is 15 residues. Trimming stripped 3 bases from V and 10 bases from J, with 19 bases between. Germline-derived CDR1 and CDR2 are DFQATT and SNEGSKA (reference sequence). In nucleotides, the CDR3 is TGCAGTGCTAGCTTGGGAGGAGGTTTTAACTCACCCCTCCACTTT. Protein sequence: CSASLGGGFNSPLHF.

Ten or more counts support this clonotype. The rearrangement links TRBV20-1 to TRBJ1-5; the D gene is possibly TRBD1 (5 bases). With 3 bases removed from V and 11 bases from J, the gap between germline ends came to 14 bases. Germline lookup yields CDR1 DFQATT and CDR2 SNEGSKA (reference sequence). CDR3 length: 12 amino acids. In DNA form, the CDR3 reads TGCAGTGCTAGCTATCAGGGATGGGCCCAGCATTTT. It encodes CSASYQGWAQHF.

In regard to this clonotype: Being one base from a much bigger clone, this may be a read error. The chain has TRBV12-3 or TRBV12-4 and TRBJ2-7; D is unresolved. The CDR3 covers 14 residues. V lost 6 bases to trimming and J lost 0 bases, with 12 bases between them. The CDR3 reads CASRLSAHSYEQYF. CDR3 in DNA: TGTGCCAGCAGATTATCGGCCCACTCCTACGAGCAGTACTTC.

As regards this clonotype: The junction differs from germline at one of its ends, possibly a read error. The chain is built from TRBV11-3 and TRBJ2-7, with a tentative D call TRBD2 (6 bases). The CDR3 has 18 amino acids. Germline values: CDR1 SGHNT, CDR2 YENEEA. In nucleotides, the CDR3 is TGTGCCAACAGCCCTAGACTAGTGGGAGGAAGTTGGGCCTACGAGCAGTACTTC. It yields the protein CANSPRLVGGSWAYEQYF. The full variable domain, in which reference TRBV11-3 and TRBJ2-7 provide the parts outside the CDR3, is EAGVVQSPRYKIIEKKQPVAFWCNPISGHNTLYWYLQNLGQGPELLIRYENEEAVDDSQLPKDRFSAERLKGVDSTLKIQPAELGDSAVYLCANSPRLVGGSWAYEQYFGPGTRLTVT.

A note on this clonotype: With a much larger clone just one base away, this may be a read error. This chain uses TRBV6-1 with TRBJ2-3, with D perhaps matching TRBD2 (5 bases). The germline CDR1 and CDR2 sequences are MNHNS and SASEGT. The CDR3 covers 13 residues. CDR3 DNA sequence: TGTGCCAGCCATCGGGGTCGCACAGATATGCAGTATTTT. Residues: CASHRGRTDMQYF.

Comments on this clonotype: It is unclear where the CDR3 begins or ends on the DNA, so no DNA is shown, and the CDR3 is as TCRdb lists it. The rearrangement links TRBV11-1 to TRBJ2-2; TRBD1 is taken as the D call from the table, unchecked against the DNA. Germline CDR1 is SGHAT and CDR2 is FQDESV (reference sequence). The CDR3 comprises 17 residues, both ends counted. CDR3 sequence: CASSSPDRVDTGELFFF.

This clonotype was found a few times. The chain joins TRBV20-1 to TRBJ1-1, with D unresolved. V lost 3 bases, J lost 0 bases, and 14 bases lay in between. There are 15 residues in the CDR3. Germline V gives CDR1 DFQATT, CDR2 SNEGSKA (reference sequence). CDR3 DNA sequence: TGCAGTGCTAGTGCGCAGACCATCATGAACACTGAAGCTTTCTTT. This translates into CSASAQTIMNTEAFF.

This clonotype was observed at least ten times. This sequence joins TRBV20-1 and TRBJ2-1; 8 bases map to TRBD2. The CDR3 totals 12 residues. V shed 6 bases and J 9 bases; nucleotides not matched to a gene: 7. Germline CDR1 DFQATT, CDR2 SNEGSKA (reference sequence). DNA of the CDR3: TGCAGTGCATCTCGGGGGGGCCGTGAGCAGTTCTTC. It yields the protein CSASRGGREQFF.

The chain links TRBV5-5 to TRBJ2-1, with 9 bases fitting TRBD2. CDR1 SGHKS and CDR2 YYEKEE come from the germline V gene (reference sequence). The CDR3 length is 16 residues. The V segment lost 3 bases and the J segment 8 bases; nucleotides outside the gene matches: 12. The CDR3 is CASSSVGTSGRYEQFF. For the CDR3, the DNA is TGTGCCAGCAGCTCGGTAGGCACAAGCGGGAGGTATGAGCAGTTCTTC.

Notes on this clonotype: A much more abundant neighbour one base away suggests this may be a read error. The genes are TRBV7-9 and TRBJ2-1; D unclear. V lost 7 bases, J lost 11 bases, and 15 bases lay in between. CDR1 is SEHNR, CDR2 FQNEAQ, per germline (reference sequence). This CDR3 comprises 12 residues. CDR3 loop: CASNSNPEQQFF. Written as DNA, the CDR3 is TGTGCCAGCAACTCGAATCCAGAGCAGCAGTTCTTC.